This TCR beta chain was retrieved from a study of cytomegalovirus exposure and HLA in healthy donors. Concerning this clone itself: Its matching antigen is unknown.

It was with 60 Vbeta and 13 Jbeta primers that the PCR ran. Authors' data handling: About 9.9 million of the roughly 80 million unique TCR beta chains counted in a later analysis were shared. Clones were sequenced by immunoSEQ multiplex PCR, and TCRdb holds only the in-frame ones, with some missing. The V and J calls and the clone size are those of that table, but D and trimming were determined from the DNA. This sample has about 160,000 clones, with over 70% found just once. Study-level findings and limits: Earlier analysis found most TCR beta V segments productive about 90% or about 30% of the time. More than 150 TCR beta chains were listed as cytomegalovirus-associated.

The V and J ends lost 2 bases and 4 bases respectively, with 15 bases between them. The CDR3 extends over 16 amino acids. CDR1 and CDR2 from the germline V gene are MNHEY and SMNVEV (reference sequence). The V call is TRBV27, the J call TRBJ1-3; D call uncertain. The source is a young man in good health and CMV-seronegative. The sample comprised PBMCs. CDR3 in DNA: TGTGCCAGCAGTTTAACGGCTGCGGGAGGAGGAAACACCATATATTTT. It codes for CASSLTAAGGGNTIYF.